These 16 T cell receptor beta chains were sequenced from one sample in a study of cytomegalovirus exposure and HLA in healthy donors. The PCR contained 60 Vbeta and 13 Jbeta primers. Measured with immunoSEQ multiplex PCR; TCRdb has only the in-frame clones, and not every one. The data show more than 65,000 clones, and the top ten clones hold roughly 2.8%. Sequenced input: PBMCs. The receptors here all came from a middle-aged man in good health and CMV-seronegative.

V gene TRBV28 combines with J gene TRBJ1-2; D might be TRBD1 (5 bases). V was clipped by 0 bases and J by 7 bases, with 15 bases between them. Germline V lookup: CDR1 MDHEN, CDR2 SYDVKM. CDR3 size: 15 residues. The CDR3 spells CASSLWGTGRTGYTF. CDR3 DNA sequence: TGTGCCAGCAGTTTATGGGGGACTGGGAGGACTGGCTACACCTTC.

This rearrangement joins TRBV19 to TRBJ1-1; tentatively, D is TRBD1 (6 bases). The CDR3 loop spans 15 amino acids. Germline lookup yields CDR1 LNHDA and CDR2 SQIVND (reference sequence). The germline V and J ends were trimmed by 5 bases and 3 bases, with 16 bases remaining between them. The CDR3 spells CASSLGGGADTEAFF. CDR3 DNA sequence: TGTGCCAGTAGTCTGGGGGGGGGCGCGGACACTGAAGCTTTCTTT.

The chain uses TRBV6-5 and TRBJ1-6; no clear D. Germline values: CDR1 MNHEY, CDR2 SVGAGI. V was shortened by 2 bases and J by 7 bases, with 12 bases between the two germline ends. The length of the CDR3 is 15 residues. The CDR3: CASSYQSGQNSPLHF. The DNA for the CDR3 is TGTGCCAGCAGTTACCAGTCAGGTCAAAATTCACCCCTCCACTTT.

This sequence joins TRBV6-5 and TRBJ2-7; D unclear. Germline V gene lookup returns CDR1 MNHEY and CDR2 SVGAGI. V was shortened by 10 bases and J by 2 bases, with 12 bases between the two germline ends. The CDR3 contains 12 residues. CDR3 protein: CATRGQAYEQYF. The CDR3 DNA sequence: TGTGCCACGCGTGGGCAGGCCTACGAGCAGTACTTC.

The genes are TRBV2 and TRBJ2-5; 9 positions agree with TRBD2. Germline CDR1 is SNHLY and CDR2 is FYNNEI. This CDR3 contains 14 residues. The trim removed 4 bases at V and 4 bases at J, leaving 4 bases unmatched. The CDR3 bases are TGTGCCAGCAGTGGGGATAGCGGGGGAGAGACCCAGTACTTC. Protein sequence: CASSGDSGGETQYF.

The chain recombines TRBV9 with TRBJ2-2, with 15 bases aligning to TRBD2. With V trimmed by 4 bases and J by 7 bases, 8 bases remained unmatched. The length of the CDR3 is 17 residues. Germline V CDR1 and CDR2: SGDLS, YYNGEE. CDR3 nucleotide sequence: TGTGCCAGCAGCAAGAGGACTAGCGGGGGGGGTGTCGGGGAGCTGTTTTTT. Amino acids: CASSKRTSGGGVGELFF.

V gene TRBV2 combines with J gene TRBJ2-7; TRBD1 might be the D (5 bases). Germline V gene sequence: CDR1 SNHLY, CDR2 FYNNEI. V lost 10 bases, J lost 2 bases, and 27 bases lay in between. CDR3 length equals 17 residues. The CDR3 coding sequence is TGTGCCACCACAGGTTTTACTTCTCCAGGATCGCCCTACGAGCAGTACTTC. It yields the protein CATTGFTSPGSPYEQYF. Combining the CDR3 with reference TRBV2 and TRBJ2-7 gives the whole variable domain EPEVTQTPSHQVTQMGQEVILRCVPISNHLYFYWYRQILGQKVEFLVSFYNNEISEKSEIFDDQFSVERPDGSNFTLKIRSTKLEDSAMYFCATTGFTSPGSPYEQYFGPGTRLTVT.

The chain combines TRBV30 with TRBJ2-5, with 8 bases identical to TRBD2. V lost 4 bases and J lost 5; bases outside the gene matches: 6. Per the germline V gene, CDR1 is GTSNPN and CDR2 is SVGIG (reference sequence). This CDR3 spans 13 amino acids. CDR3 sequence reads: CAWKAGVGETQYF. In DNA, the CDR3 is TGTGCCTGGAAAGCGGGGGTCGGGGAGACCCAGTACTTC.

V gene TRBV5-1 combines with J gene TRBJ1-6; D remains unclear. Germline CDR1 reads SGHRS; CDR2 reads YFSETQ. This CDR3 spans 15 amino acids. V lost 4 bases and J 6 bases, leaving 14 bases between the germline ends. This CDR3 is CASSLLGQPNSPLHF. The CDR3 region has the DNA TGCGCCAGCAGCCTACTAGGGCAGCCTAATTCACCCCTCCACTTT. The full variable domain, with the rest looked up from reference TRBV5-1 and TRBJ1-6, is KAGVTQTPRYLIKTRGQQVTLSCSPISGHRSVSWYQQTPGQGLQFLFEYFSETQRNKGNFPGRFSGRQFSNSRSEMNVSTLELGDSALYLCASSLLGQPNSPLHFGNGTRLTVT.

The J gene is TRBJ1-1, the V gene TRBV5-4, with D perhaps TRBD1 (6 bases). V dropped 0 bases and J dropped 2 bases, with 17 bases sitting between them. This CDR3 region has 17 residues. CDR1 is SGHNT and CDR2 is YYREEE in the germline V gene (reference sequence). DNA for the CDR3: TGTGCCAGCAGCTTGGGGGGGCCTAGACGTCTAAACACTGAAGCTTTCTTT. Translation: CASSLGGPRRLNTEAFF.

The chain carries TRBV20-1 and TRBJ2-1; no clear D gene. The ends were cut back, 3 bases at V and 7 bases at J, with 4 bases in the middle. The germline V gene has CDR1 DFQATT and CDR2 SNEGSKA (reference sequence). This CDR3 spans 10 amino acids. CDR3 sequence reads: CSASPNEQFF. The CDR3 DNA reads as TGCAGTGCTAGCCCTAATGAGCAGTTCTTC.

The chain couples TRBV29-1 to TRBJ2-3, with D possibly TRBD1 on 5 matching bases. In germline, CDR1 is SQVTM, CDR2 ANQGSEA. The CDR3 consists of 12 residues. Trimming took 3 bases from V and 4 from J, leaving 8 bases between them. CDR3 DNA: TGCAGCGTTGATCCGACAGCAGATACGCAGTATTTT. It is translated as CSVDPTADTQYF.

The genes are TRBV30 and TRBJ1-1, with TRBD1 as a possible D gene (6 bases). Trimming removed 7 bases at V and 4 bases at J, with 13 bases between. The CDR3 contains 12 residues. Germline V gives CDR1 GTSNPN, CDR2 SVGIG (reference sequence). This CDR3 is CASRGGATEAFF. DNA for the CDR3: TGTGCCTCCCGAGGGGGGGCCACTGAAGCTTTCTTT.

V gene TRBV5-1 combines with J gene TRBJ1-2; D uncertain. Germline assignment: CDR1 SGHRS and CDR2 YFSETQ. Trimming took 0 bases from V and 5 from J, leaving 8 bases between them. This CDR3 is 13 amino acids long. The CDR3 protein is CASSLAGEYGYTF. Written as DNA, the CDR3 is TGCGCCAGCAGCTTGGCCGGGGAATATGGCTACACCTTC.

The chain links TRBV5-6 to TRBJ2-3; D not certain. CDR3 length: 15 residues. Between the trimmed V and J ends, which lost 6 bases and 0 bases, there was a span of 14 bases. Germline V gene sequence: CDR1 SGHDT, CDR2 YYEEEE. The CDR3 is CASTSPVESTDTQYF. The CDR3 region has the DNA TGTGCCAGCACAAGCCCGGTGGAGAGCACAGATACGCAGTATTTT. The full variable domain, in which reference TRBV5-6 and TRBJ2-3 provide the parts outside the CDR3, is DAGVTQSPTHLIKTRGQQVTLRCSPKSGHDTVSWYQQALGQGPQFIFQYYEEEERQRGNFPDRFSGHQFPNYSSELNVNALLLGDSALYLCASTSPVESTDTQYFGPGTRLTVL.

The rearrangement uses TRBV27 and TRBJ1-6; D possibly corresponds to TRBD1 (5 bases). CDR1 MNHEY and CDR2 SMNVEV come from the germline V gene (reference sequence). V lost 4 bases to trimming and J lost 0 bases, with 7 bases between them. The length of the CDR3 is 15 residues. Here the CDR3 reads CASSSDSSYNSPLHF. For the CDR3, the DNA is TGTGCCAGCAGTTCAGACAGCTCCTATAATTCACCCCTCCACTTT.